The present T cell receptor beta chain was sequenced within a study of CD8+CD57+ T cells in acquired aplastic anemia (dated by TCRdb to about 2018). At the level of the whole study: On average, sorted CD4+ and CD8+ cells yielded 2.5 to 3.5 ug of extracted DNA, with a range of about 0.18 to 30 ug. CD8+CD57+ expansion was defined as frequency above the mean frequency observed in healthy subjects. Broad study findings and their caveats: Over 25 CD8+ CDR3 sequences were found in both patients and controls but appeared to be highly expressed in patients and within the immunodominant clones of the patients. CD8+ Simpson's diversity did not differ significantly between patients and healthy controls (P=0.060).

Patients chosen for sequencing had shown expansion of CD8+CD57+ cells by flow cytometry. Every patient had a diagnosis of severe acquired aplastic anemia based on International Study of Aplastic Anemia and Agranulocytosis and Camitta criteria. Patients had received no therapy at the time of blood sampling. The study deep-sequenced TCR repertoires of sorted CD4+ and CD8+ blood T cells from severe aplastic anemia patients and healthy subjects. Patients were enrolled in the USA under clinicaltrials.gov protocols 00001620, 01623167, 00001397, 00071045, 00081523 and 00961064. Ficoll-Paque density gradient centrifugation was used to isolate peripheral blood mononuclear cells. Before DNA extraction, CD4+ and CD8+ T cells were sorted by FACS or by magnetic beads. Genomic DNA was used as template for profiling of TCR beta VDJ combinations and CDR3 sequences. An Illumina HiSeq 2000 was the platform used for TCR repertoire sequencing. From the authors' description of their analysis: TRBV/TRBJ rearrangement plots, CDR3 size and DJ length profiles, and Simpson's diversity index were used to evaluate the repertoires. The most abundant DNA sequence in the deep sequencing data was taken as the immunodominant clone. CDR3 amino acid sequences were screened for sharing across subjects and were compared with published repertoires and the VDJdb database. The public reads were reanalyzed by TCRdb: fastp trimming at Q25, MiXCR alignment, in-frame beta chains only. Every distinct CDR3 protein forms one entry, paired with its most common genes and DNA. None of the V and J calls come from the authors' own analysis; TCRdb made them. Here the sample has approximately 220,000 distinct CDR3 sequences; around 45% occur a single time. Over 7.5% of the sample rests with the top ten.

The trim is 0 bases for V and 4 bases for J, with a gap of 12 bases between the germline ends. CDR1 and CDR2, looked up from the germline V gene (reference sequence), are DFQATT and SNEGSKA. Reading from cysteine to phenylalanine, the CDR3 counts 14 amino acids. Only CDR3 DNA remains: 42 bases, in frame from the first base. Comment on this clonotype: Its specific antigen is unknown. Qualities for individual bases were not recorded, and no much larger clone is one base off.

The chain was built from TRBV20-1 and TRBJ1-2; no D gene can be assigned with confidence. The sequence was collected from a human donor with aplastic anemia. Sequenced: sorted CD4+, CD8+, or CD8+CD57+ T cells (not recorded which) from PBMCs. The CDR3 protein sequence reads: CSARDKGLSYGYTF. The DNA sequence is TGCAGTGCTAGAGATAAAGGTTTAAGCTATGGCTACACCTTC.